Shown below are 7 T cell receptor beta chains from a single sample sequenced in a study of T cell responses to AZD1222 COVID-19 vaccine. The data were produced by immunoSEQ multiplex PCR, yet TCRdb's version contains in-frame clones alone and is incomplete. The table lists over 120,000 clones, around nine tenths of them singletons. This sample comprised peripheral blood, obtained on day 0 of AZD1222 vaccination. These TCRs come from an adult in good health.

The genes are TRBV6-5 and TRBJ1-2; D might be TRBD1 (5 bases). CDR1 and CDR2 from the germline V gene are MNHEY and SVGAGI. The germline V and J ends were trimmed by 8 bases and 2 bases, with 18 bases remaining between them. There are 15 residues in the CDR3. The CDR3 protein is CASRPSGLTNYGYTF. The CDR3 nucleotides are TGTGCCAGCCGTCCATCGGGACTGACGAACTATGGCTACACCTTC.

This rearrangement joins TRBV9 to TRBJ2-3; 9 bases align to TRBD2. The CDR3 spans 16 residues. Germline trimming cut 4 bases from V and 2 bases from J; bases unmatched to any gene: 8. Germline assignment: CDR1 SGDLS and CDR2 YYNGEE. The CDR3 protein is CASSPEGGRATDTQYF. CDR3 bases: TGTGCCAGCAGCCCAGAGGGCGGGAGGGCCACAGATACGCAGTATTTT.

The chain links TRBV10-3 to TRBJ1-5, with D unclear. The CDR3 is 13 residues long. Trimming removed 6 bases at V and 8 bases at J, with 14 bases between. CDR1 is ENHRY and CDR2 is SYGVKD in the germline V gene. The chain's CDR3 is CAIRTSAAEPQHF. The CDR3 region has the DNA TGTGCCATCAGGACTTCGGCCGCGGAGCCCCAGCATTTT.

This chain uses TRBV19 with TRBJ1-4, with 7 bases aligning to TRBD1. Trimming cost V 5 bases and J 6 bases; bases outside gene matches: 9. The CDR3 spans 15 residues. CDR1 LNHDA and CDR2 SQIVND come from the germline V gene (reference sequence). The CDR3 DNA reads as TGTGCCAGTAGTCCCCGGACAGGAAATGATGAAAAACTGTTTTTT. It yields the protein CASSPRTGNDEKLFF. Together with reference TRBV19 and TRBJ1-4, the CDR3 gives the full variable domain: DGGITQSPKYLFRKEGQNVTLSCEQNLNHDAMYWYRQDPGQGLRLIYYSQIVNDFQKGDIAEGYSVSREKKESFPLTVTSAQKNPTAFYLCASSPRTGNDEKLFFGSGTQLSVL.

This sequence joins TRBV9 and TRBJ2-1, with D hard to call. From germline, CDR1 is SGDLS and CDR2 YYNGEE. Trimming stripped 4 bases from V and 8 bases from J, with 13 bases between. The length of the CDR3 is 13 residues. CDR3 DNA: TGTGCCAGCAGCCCCCGCAGTAATGATGAGCAGTTCTTC. Translated, it gives CASSPRSNDEQFF.

Turning to this clone: The junction and the germline gene differ at one end; a read error may be behind it. The chain couples TRBV7-7 to TRBJ2-1; D is possibly TRBD2 (5 bases). The CDR3 has 15 amino acids. CDR1 is SSHAT and CDR2 is FNYEAQ in the germline V gene (reference sequence). The CDR3 DNA follows: TGTGCTAGCAGCTCAGCTGTCGGGGTCTACAATGAGCAGTTCTTC. Its protein product is CASSSAVGVYNEQFF.

In DNA, the CDR3 is TGTGCCAGCAGCCTACAGCCCGGGGGAGGGGAAGAGACCCAGTACTTC. Translating gives CASSLQPGGGEETQYF. J is TRBJ2-5 and V is TRBV7-9, with TRBD2 identical over 7 bases. V trimming: 5 bases; J trimming: 3 bases; junction bases outside the gene matches: 12. The CDR3 has 16 amino acids. The V gene's germline CDR1 is SEHNR and CDR2 FQNEAQ (reference sequence). Variable domain in full (rest from reference TRBV7-9 and TRBJ2-5): DTGVSQNPRHKITKRGQNVTFRCDPISEHNRLYWYRQTLGQGPEFLTYFQNEAQLEKSRLLSDRFSAERPKGSFSTLEIQRTEQGDSAMYLCASSLQPGGGEETQYFGPGTRLLVL.